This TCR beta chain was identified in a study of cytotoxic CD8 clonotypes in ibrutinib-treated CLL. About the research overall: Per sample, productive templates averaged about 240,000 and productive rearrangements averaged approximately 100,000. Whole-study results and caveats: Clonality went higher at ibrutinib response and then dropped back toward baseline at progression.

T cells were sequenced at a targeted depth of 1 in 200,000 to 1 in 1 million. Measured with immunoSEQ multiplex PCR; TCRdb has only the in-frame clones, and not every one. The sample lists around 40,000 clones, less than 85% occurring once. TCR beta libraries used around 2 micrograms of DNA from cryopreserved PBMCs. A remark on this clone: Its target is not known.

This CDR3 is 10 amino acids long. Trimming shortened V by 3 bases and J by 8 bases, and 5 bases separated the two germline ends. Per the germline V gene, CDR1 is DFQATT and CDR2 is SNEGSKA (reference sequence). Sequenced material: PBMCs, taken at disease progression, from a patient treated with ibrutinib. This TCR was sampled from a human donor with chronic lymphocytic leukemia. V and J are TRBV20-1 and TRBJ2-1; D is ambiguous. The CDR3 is CSASIDEQFF. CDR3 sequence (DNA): TGCAGTGCTAGTATCGATGAGCAGTTCTTC.